Below are 21 T cell receptor beta chains sequenced from a single sample in a study of radiotherapy plus CTLA-4 blockade in lung cancer. The assay was immunoSEQ multiplex PCR, and TCRdb's table has in-frame clones only and misses some. The data contain approximately 77,000 clones, under 90% of them singletons. Here the sequenced sample was peripheral blood, taken from a patient treated with radiotherapy plus ipilimumab. These receptor sequences come from a human donor with non-small cell lung cancer who had stable disease on radiotherapy plus ipilimumab.

The chain has TRBV11-2 and TRBJ1-2; 7 positions agree with TRBD1. V dropped 5 bases and J dropped 6; count of bases not matched to a gene: 15. CDR3 length equals 16 residues. Germline CDR1 SGHAT, CDR2 FQNNGV. Here the CDR3 reads CASSRMTGSSMHGYTF. CDR3 bases: TGTGCCAGCAGCCGTATGACAGGGTCGAGTATGCATGGCTACACCTTC.

V gene TRBV9 combines with J gene TRBJ1-1; D possibly corresponds to TRBD1 (5 bases). Germline assignment: CDR1 SGDLS and CDR2 YYNGEE. The CDR3 length is 17 residues. The V end lost 3 bases, the J end lost 7 bases, and 25 bases lay between the germline ends. CDR3 nucleotide sequence: TGTGCCAGCAGCGAGAGTCCATTCAGGGAGAACTTACTTGAAGCTTTCTTT. This codes for CASSESPFRENLLEAFF.

This chain connects TRBV2 to TRBJ2-5; 8 positions match TRBD2. The CDR3 is 14 residues long. V dropped 4 bases and J dropped 4; count of bases not matched to a gene: 5. Germline V gene sequence: CDR1 SNHLY, CDR2 FYNNEI. CDR3 loop: CASSGRGVGETQYF. CDR3 DNA sequence: TGTGCCAGCAGTGGGCGGGGGGTTGGAGAGACCCAGTACTTC.

This chain joins TRBV29-1 and TRBJ1-1; 8 bases are a match to TRBD1. Germline values: CDR1 SQVTM, CDR2 ANQGSEA. The CDR3 runs 11 residues. Trimming removed 4 bases from V and 8 bases from J; junction bases left unmatched: 3. The CDR3 DNA reads as TGCAGCGTTGTACGGACAGGGGAAGCTTTCTTT. Encoded protein: CSVVRTGEAFF.

This sequence joins TRBV4-1 and TRBJ2-4; no clear D gene. V gave up 0 bases and J gave up 0 bases, with 12 bases separating them. The CDR3 sequence is 17 residues long. The germline CDR1 and CDR2 sequences are MGHRA and YSYEKL. In DNA form, the CDR3 reads TGCGCCAGCAGCCAAGATGAAGGAGCGCTAGCCAAAAACATTCAGTACTTC. Translated: CASSQDEGALAKNIQYF.

The J gene is TRBJ2-5, the V gene TRBV7-9; maybe TRBD1 (6 bases). The CDR3 runs to 15 residues. Germline lookup yields CDR1 SEHNR and CDR2 FQNEAQ (reference sequence). Trimming cost V 5 bases and J 1 base, with 14 bases left between them. The DNA of the CDR3 is TGTGCCAGCAGCGCCCCGGACAGCAGCCAAGAGACCCAGTACTTC. Its protein product is CASSAPDSSQETQYF.

The genes are TRBV7-8 and TRBJ1-2; perhaps TRBD1 as D (5 bases). Germline V gene sequence: CDR1 SGHVS, CDR2 FQNEAQ. The length of the CDR3 is 14 residues. Trimming removed 1 base at V and 8 bases at J, with 14 bases between. The CDR3 DNA reads as TGTGCCAGCAGCTTAGAAAGGGGAGACGTAGGCTACACCTTC. Translation gives CASSLERGDVGYTF.

The V gene is TRBV19, the J gene TRBJ1-1, with TRBD1 as a possible D gene (5 bases). The CDR3 runs to 18 residues. V was pared by 1 base and J by 3 bases, with 21 bases between. CDR1 and CDR2 (germline): LNHDA, SQIVND (reference sequence). CDR3 amino acids: CASSIAPIGARRYTEAFF. The CDR3 coding sequence is TGTGCCAGTAGTATAGCCCCTATCGGGGCTCGGAGGTACACTGAAGCTTTCTTT.

This chain joins TRBV10-1 and TRBJ2-3; 7 nucleotides match TRBD1. J was trimmed by 0 bases and V by 5 bases; bases with no gene match: 5. The germline V gene has CDR1 WNHNN and CDR2 SYGVQD (reference sequence). This CDR3 has 15 residues. The CDR3 region is CASSKGTVSTDTQYF. In DNA form, the CDR3 reads TGCGCCAGCAGTAAAGGGACAGTAAGCACAGATACGCAGTATTTT.

This rearrangement joins TRBV4-2 to TRBJ2-7; 8 bases match TRBD2. V lost 1 base to trimming and J lost 0 bases; unmatched junction nucleotides: 2. The CDR3 has 15 amino acids. Germline CDR1 is LGHNA and CDR2 is YNFKEQ. The CDR3 region has the DNA TGTGCCAGCAGCCAAGTAGCGGGATCCTCCTACGAGCAGTACTTC. The encoded protein is CASSQVAGSSYEQYF.

This chain uses TRBV21-1 with TRBJ1-5. TRBV21-1 corresponds to a pseudogene. The CDR3 runs to 16 residues. The CDR3 DNA reads as TGTGCCAGCAGCAAAGTAAAGGCCGGTAGCAATCAGCCCCAGCATTTT. It specifies CASSKVKAGSNQPQHF.

The sample holds one count of this clone. The CDR3 DNA reads as TGCGCCAGCAGCTTGGCCGGTAAGGAGCAGTACTTC. Translating it yields CASSLAGKEQYF. This chain connects TRBV5-1 to TRBJ2-7; D gene uncertain. CDR3 size: 12 residues. V lost 0 bases and J 7 bases, leaving 8 bases between the germline ends. Germline CDR1 reads SGHRS; CDR2 reads YFSETQ.

The chain combines TRBV5-1 with TRBJ2-7, with 8 bases identical to TRBD1. CDR3 length equals 14 residues. The germline CDR1 and CDR2 sequences are SGHRS and YFSETQ. The trim removed 4 bases at V and 4 bases at J, leaving 7 bases unmatched. CDR3 coding DNA: TGCGCCAGCAGCCAAGGAGACAGGGGTTACGAGCAGTACTTC. The encoded protein is CASSQGDRGYEQYF.

This chain uses TRBV28 with TRBJ1-4; no reliable D call. V was shortened by 8 bases and J by 4 bases, with 5 bases between the two germline ends. The CDR3 extends over 11 amino acids. Germline CDR1 MDHEN, CDR2 SYDVKM. The CDR3 DNA sequence: TGTGCCAGCTTTAGTAATGAAAAACTGTTTTTT. Amino acids: CASFSNEKLFF.

Comments on this clone: A junction end diverges from the germline sequence, so it may reflect a read error. The gene calls are TRBV5-1 and TRBJ2-2; tentative D call: TRBD1 (6 bases). Germline values: CDR1 SGHRS, CDR2 YFSETQ. This CDR3 spans 15 amino acids. This CDR3 is CASRYATGNAGELFF. CDR3 nucleotides: TGCGCCAGCAGGTACGCTACAGGGAACGCCGGGGAGCTGTTTTTT.

The V and J genes are TRBV9 and TRBJ2-3; TRBD1 aligns across 11 bases. This CDR3 is 14 amino acids long. Trimming cost V 4 bases and J 5 bases; bases outside gene matches: 3. Germline-derived CDR1 and CDR2 are SGDLS and YYNGEE. The CDR3 nucleotides read TGTGCCAGCAGCCAGGGACAGGGGGGAGATACGCAGTATTTT. Its protein product is CASSQGQGGDTQYF.

This rearrangement joins TRBV5-1 to TRBJ2-1, with D unresolved. CDR3 size: 14 residues. V was cut by 0 bases and J by 10 bases, with 14 bases left in between. Germline CDR1 reads SGHRS; CDR2 reads YFSETQ. DNA for the CDR3: TGCGCCAGCAGCTTGGCCTATCGGTCGCACGAGCAGTTCTTC. Translating gives CASSLAYRSHEQFF.

The chain employs TRBV5-6 and TRBJ2-5; TRBD2 is a possible D gene (7 bases). The V end lost 2 bases, the J end lost 7 bases, and 12 bases lay between the germline ends. Germline V gene data show CDR1 as SGHDT and CDR2 as YYEEEE. The CDR3 runs 13 residues. In nucleotides, the CDR3 is TGTGCCAGCAGCTTCGGACTAGGGGGGACCCAGTACTTC. This encodes CASSFGLGGTQYF.

The V and J genes are TRBV28 and TRBJ2-7; unclear D gene. The length of the CDR3 is 14 residues. Looked up from germline, CDR1 is MDHEN and CDR2 is SYDVKM. Trimming took off 7 bases at V and 2 bases at J, with 15 bases between the two ends. CDR3 sequence: CASTRLTETYEQYF. In DNA, the CDR3 is TGTGCCAGCACCCGGCTGACTGAAACCTACGAGCAGTACTTC.

The chain couples TRBV9 to TRBJ2-5; 9 nucleotides match TRBD1. CDR3 length: 16 amino acids. Germline assignment: CDR1 SGDLS and CDR2 YYNGEE. The ends lost 0 bases at V and 5 bases at J; junction bases unmatched: 8. Here the CDR3 DNA reads TGTGCCAGCAGCGTAGGGGGCGGACAGGGGAGGGAGACCCAGTACTTC. Its translation is CASSVGGGQGRETQYF.

The gene calls are TRBV2 and TRBJ2-1; 11 nucleotides align to TRBD2. The length of the CDR3 is 16 residues. V was clipped by 5 bases and J by 0 bases; unmatched bases: 3. CDR1 is SNHLY and CDR2 is FYNNEI in the germline V gene. The chain's CDR3 is CASSLGLAASYNEQFF. The CDR3 DNA follows: TGTGCCAGCAGTCTGGGACTAGCGGCCTCCTACAATGAGCAGTTCTTC.